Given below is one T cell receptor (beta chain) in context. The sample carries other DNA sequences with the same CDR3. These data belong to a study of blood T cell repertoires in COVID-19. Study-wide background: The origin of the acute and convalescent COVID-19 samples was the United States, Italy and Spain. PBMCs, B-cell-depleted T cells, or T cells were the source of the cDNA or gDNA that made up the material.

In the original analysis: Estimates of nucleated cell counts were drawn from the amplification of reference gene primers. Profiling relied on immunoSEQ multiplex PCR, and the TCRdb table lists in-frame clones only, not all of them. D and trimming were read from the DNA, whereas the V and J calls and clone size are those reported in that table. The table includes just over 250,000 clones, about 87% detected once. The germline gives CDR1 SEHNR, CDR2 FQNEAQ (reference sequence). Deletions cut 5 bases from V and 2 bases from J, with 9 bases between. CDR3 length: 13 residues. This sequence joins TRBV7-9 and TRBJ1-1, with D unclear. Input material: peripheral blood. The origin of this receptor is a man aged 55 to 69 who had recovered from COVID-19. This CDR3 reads CASSPRVNTEAFF. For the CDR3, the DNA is TGTGCCAGCAGCCCCCGGGTAAACACTGAAGCTTTCTTT.